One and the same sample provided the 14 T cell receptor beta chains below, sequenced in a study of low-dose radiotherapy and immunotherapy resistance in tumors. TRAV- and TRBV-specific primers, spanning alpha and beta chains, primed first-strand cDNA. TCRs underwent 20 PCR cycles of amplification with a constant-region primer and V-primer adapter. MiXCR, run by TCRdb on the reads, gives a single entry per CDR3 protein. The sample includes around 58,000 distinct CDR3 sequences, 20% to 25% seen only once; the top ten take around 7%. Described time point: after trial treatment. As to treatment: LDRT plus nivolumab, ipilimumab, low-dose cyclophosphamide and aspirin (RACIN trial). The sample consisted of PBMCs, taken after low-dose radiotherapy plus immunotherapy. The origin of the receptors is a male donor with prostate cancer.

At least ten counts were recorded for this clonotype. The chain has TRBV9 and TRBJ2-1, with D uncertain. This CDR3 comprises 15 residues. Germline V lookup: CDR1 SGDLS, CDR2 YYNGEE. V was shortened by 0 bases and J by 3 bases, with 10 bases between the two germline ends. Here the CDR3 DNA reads TGTGCCAGCAGCGTAGTCGACAATCTCTACAATGAGCAGTTCTTC. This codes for CASSVVDNLYNEQFF.

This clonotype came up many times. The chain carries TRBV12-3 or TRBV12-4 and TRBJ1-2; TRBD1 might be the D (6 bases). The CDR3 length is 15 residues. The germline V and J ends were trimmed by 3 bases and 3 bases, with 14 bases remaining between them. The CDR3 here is CASSLGGVPDYGYTF. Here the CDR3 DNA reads TGTGCCAGCAGTTTGGGGGGCGTACCTGACTATGGCTACACCTTC.

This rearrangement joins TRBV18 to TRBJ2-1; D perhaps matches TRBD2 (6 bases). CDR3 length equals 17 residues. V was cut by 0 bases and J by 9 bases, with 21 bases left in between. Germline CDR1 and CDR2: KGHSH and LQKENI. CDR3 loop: CASSPPIGTPQGSEQFF. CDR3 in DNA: TGTGCCAGCTCACCACCGATCGGGACTCCCCAGGGAAGTGAGCAGTTCTTC.

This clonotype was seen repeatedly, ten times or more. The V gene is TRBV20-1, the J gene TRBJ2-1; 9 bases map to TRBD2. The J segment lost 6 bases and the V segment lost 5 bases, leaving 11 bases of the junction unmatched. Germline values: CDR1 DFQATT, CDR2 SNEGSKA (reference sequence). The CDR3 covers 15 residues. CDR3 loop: CSALRSSGVVNEQFF. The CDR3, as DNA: TGCAGTGCTCTGCGATCTAGCGGGGTTGTCAATGAGCAGTTCTTC.

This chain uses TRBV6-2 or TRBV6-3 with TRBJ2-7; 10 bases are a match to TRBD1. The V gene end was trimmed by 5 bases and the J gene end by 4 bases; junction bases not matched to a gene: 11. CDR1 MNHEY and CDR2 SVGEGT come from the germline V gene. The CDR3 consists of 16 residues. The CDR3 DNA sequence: TGTGCCAGCAGTCCTAACCTGACAGGGGGCGTTTACGAGCAGTACTTC. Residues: CASSPNLTGGVYEQYF.

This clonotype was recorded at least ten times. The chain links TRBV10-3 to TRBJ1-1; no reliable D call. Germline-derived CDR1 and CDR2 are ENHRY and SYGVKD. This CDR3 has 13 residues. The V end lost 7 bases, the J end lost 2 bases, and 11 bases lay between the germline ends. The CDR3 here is CAINPTGNTEAFF. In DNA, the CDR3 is TGTGCCATCAATCCGACGGGCAACACTGAAGCTTTCTTT.

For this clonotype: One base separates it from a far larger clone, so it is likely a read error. DNA for the CDR3: TGTGCCAGCAGCTTACCGGCGGGAGTCTTCAATGAGCAGTACTTC. As protein: CASSLPAGVFNEQYF. The rearrangement links TRBV7-9 to TRBJ2-5; 7 bases match TRBD2. Germline V gene data show CDR1 as SEHNR and CDR2 as FQNEAQ (reference sequence). The CDR3 extends over 15 amino acids. Losses at the gene ends were 2 bases for V and 11 bases for J; bases not matched to a gene: 14. The variable domain in full, with the rest retrieved from reference TRBV7-9 and TRBJ2-5, is DTGVSQNPRHKITKRGQNVTFRCDPISEHNRLYWYRQTLGQGPEFLTYFQNEAQLEKSRLLSDRFSAERPKGSFSTLEIQRTEQGDSAMYLCASSLPAGVFNEQYFGPGTRLLVL.

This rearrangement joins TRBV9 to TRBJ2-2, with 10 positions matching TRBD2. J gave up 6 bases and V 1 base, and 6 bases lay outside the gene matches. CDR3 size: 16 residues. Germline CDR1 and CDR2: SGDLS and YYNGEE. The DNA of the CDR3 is TGTGCCAGCAGCGTAAAAGAGCGGGAGGGCCCCGGGGAGCTGTTTTTT. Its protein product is CASSVKEREGPGELFF.

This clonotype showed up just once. As DNA, the CDR3 is TGTGCCAGCAGCGTCACTAGCGGTGTAAATGAGCAGTTCTTC. This encodes CASSVTSGVNEQFF. The V gene is TRBV9, the J gene TRBJ2-1; TRBD2 agrees at 8 bases. Germline loops: CDR1 SGDLS, CDR2 YYNGEE. V shed 2 bases, J shed 7 bases, and the junction held 5 bases outside the gene matches. CDR3 length equals 14 residues.

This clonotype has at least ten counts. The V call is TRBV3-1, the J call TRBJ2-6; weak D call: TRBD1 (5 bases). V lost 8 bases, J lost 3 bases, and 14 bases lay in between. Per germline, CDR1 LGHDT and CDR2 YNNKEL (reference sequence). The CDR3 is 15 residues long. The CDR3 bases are TGTGCCAGCCAGGGTATGGGGTATGGGGCCAACGTCCTGACTTTC. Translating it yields CASQGMGYGANVLTF.

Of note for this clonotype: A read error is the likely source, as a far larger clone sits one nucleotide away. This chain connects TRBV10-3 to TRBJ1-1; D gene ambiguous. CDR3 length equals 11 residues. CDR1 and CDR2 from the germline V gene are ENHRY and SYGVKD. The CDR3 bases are TGTGACAGCGGAGGAGGATCTGAAGCTTTCTTT. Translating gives CDSGGGSEAFF.

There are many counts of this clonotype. CDR3 loop: CASSTGRTELFF. The DNA of the CDR3 is TGCGCCAGCAGCACCGGGCGAACTGAGCTGTTTTTT. The V and J genes are TRBV5-1 and TRBJ2-2; the D is unclear. Germline V gene data show CDR1 as SGHRS and CDR2 as YFSETQ. The CDR3 loop spans 12 amino acids. V gave up 4 bases and J gave up 11 bases, with 12 bases separating them. Full variable domain (outside the CDR3, taken from reference TRBV5-1 and TRBJ2-2): KAGVTQTPRYLIKTRGQQVTLSCSPISGHRSVSWYQQTPGQGLQFLFEYFSETQRNKGNFPGRFSGRQFSNSRSEMNVSTLELGDSALYLCASSTGRTELFFGEGSRLTVL.

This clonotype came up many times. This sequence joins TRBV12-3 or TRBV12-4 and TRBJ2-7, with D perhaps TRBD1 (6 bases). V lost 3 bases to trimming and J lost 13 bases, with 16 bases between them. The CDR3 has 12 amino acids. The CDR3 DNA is TGTGCCAGCAGTTTCGGCGAGGGCAGGGGCTACTTC. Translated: CASSFGEGRGYF.

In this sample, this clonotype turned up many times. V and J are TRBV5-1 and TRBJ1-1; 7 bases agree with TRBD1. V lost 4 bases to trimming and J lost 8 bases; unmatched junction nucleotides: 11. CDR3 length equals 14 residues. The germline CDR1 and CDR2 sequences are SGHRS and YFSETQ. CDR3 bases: TGCGCCAGCAGCAGACAGGGAGGGGTCGAGGAAGCTTTCTTT. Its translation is CASSRQGGVEEAFF. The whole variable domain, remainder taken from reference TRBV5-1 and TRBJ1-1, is KAGVTQTPRYLIKTRGQQVTLSCSPISGHRSVSWYQQTPGQGLQFLFEYFSETQRNKGNFPGRFSGRQFSNSRSEMNVSTLELGDSALYLCASSRQGGVEEAFFGQGTRLTVV.